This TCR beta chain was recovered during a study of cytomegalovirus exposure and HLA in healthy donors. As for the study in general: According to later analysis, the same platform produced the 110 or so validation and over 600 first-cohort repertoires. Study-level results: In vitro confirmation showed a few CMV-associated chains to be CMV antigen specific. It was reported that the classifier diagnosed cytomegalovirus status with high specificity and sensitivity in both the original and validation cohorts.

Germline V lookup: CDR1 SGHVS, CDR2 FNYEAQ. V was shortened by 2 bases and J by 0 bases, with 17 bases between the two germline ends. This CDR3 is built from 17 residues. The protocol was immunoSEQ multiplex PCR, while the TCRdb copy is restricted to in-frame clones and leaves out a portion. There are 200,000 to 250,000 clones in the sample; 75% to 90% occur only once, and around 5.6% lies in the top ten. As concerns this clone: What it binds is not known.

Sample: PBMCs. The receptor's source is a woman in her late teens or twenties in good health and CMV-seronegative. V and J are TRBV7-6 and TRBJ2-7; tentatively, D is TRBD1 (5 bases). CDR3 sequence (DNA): TGTGCCAGCAGCTTAAAGCCTGGGGCGGAAAGCTCCTACGAGCAGTACTTC. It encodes CASSLKPGAESSYEQYF.